Shown below are 21 T cell receptor beta chains from a single sample sequenced in a study of cytotoxic CD8 clonotypes in ibrutinib-treated CLL. The repertoire was sequenced with immunoSEQ multiplex PCR; TCRdb's copy has only in-frame clones and lacks some. The data contain some 130,000 clones, less than 95% of them seen just once; the ten biggest clones take up 11%. The sequencing here drew on PBMCs, taken after 12 months of ibrutinib treatment. Every receptor here comes from a human donor with chronic lymphocytic leukemia.

The rearrangement links TRBV7-3 to TRBJ1-5; D remains unclear. V dropped 1 base and J dropped 3 bases, with 4 bases sitting between them. Germline V gene data show CDR1 as SGHTA and CDR2 as FQGTGA. The length of the CDR3 is 13 residues. The CDR3 protein is CASSLRANQPQHF. DNA of the CDR3: TGTGCCAGCAGCTTAAGGGCCAATCAGCCCCAGCATTTT. The full variable domain, rest sourced from reference TRBV7-3 and TRBJ1-5, is GAGVSQTPSNKVTEKGKYVELRCDPISGHTALYWYRQSLGQGPEFLIYFQGTGAADDSGLPNDRFFAVRPEGSVSTLKIQRTERGDSAVYLCASSLRANQPQHFGDGTRLSIL.

The rearrangement uses TRBV10-3 and TRBJ2-7, with 9 bases lining up with TRBD2. The V segment lost 6 bases and the J segment 5 bases; nucleotides outside the gene matches: 8. This CDR3 has 14 residues. Germline CDR1 ENHRY, CDR2 SYGVKD. The CDR3 reads CAIRTGREGDEQYF. CDR3 coding DNA: TGTGCCATCAGGACGGGGCGGGAGGGCGACGAGCAGTACTTC.

Written as DNA, the CDR3 is TGTGCCAGCAGCTTAACAGGGGATTGGGGGCAGCCCCAGCATTTT. Translation: CASSLTGDWGQPQHF. V and J are TRBV5-8 and TRBJ1-5, with TRBD1 identical over 7 bases. V shed 2 bases and J 7 bases; nucleotides not matched to a gene: 9. This CDR3 comprises 15 residues. Germline values: CDR1 SGHTS, CDR2 YDEGEE.

The rearrangement links TRBV5-1 to TRBJ2-1; D is unclear. CDR3 length: 13 amino acids. In germline, CDR1 is SGHRS, CDR2 YFSETQ. Trimming stripped 0 bases from V and 5 bases from J, with 6 bases between. CDR3 nucleotide sequence: TGCGCCAGCAGCTTGGGCCGGGACAATGAGCAGTTCTTC. Residues: CASSLGRDNEQFF.

This clone has only one observation. At the DNA level, this CDR3 is encoded by other sequences in the same sample as well. This chain links TRBV27 with TRBJ2-2; no firm D call. The CDR3 contains 13 residues. The V end was cut by 4 bases, the J end by 2 bases, with 5 bases between. Germline CDR1 reads MNHEY; CDR2 reads SMNVEV (reference sequence). CDR3 nucleotide sequence: TGTGCCAGCAGTTCTGTTAACACCGGGGAGCTGTTTTTT. Translated: CASSSVNTGELFF.

This clone was observed a single time. This rearrangement joins TRBV7-2 to TRBJ2-7; D not certain. V was cut by 3 bases and J by 1 base, with 7 bases left in between. The CDR3 is 13 amino acids. Germline V gene lookup returns CDR1 SGHTA and CDR2 FQGNSA. In DNA form, the CDR3 reads TGTGCCAGCAGCTTTAAAACATCCTACGAGCAGTACTTC. Translating it yields CASSFKTSYEQYF.

The chain uses TRBV7-9 and TRBJ1-1, with D tentatively TRBD1 (5 bases). Deletions cut 8 bases from V and 7 bases from J, with 14 bases between. This CDR3 has 12 amino acids. Per the germline V gene, CDR1 is SEHNR and CDR2 is FQNEAQ (reference sequence). CDR3 coding DNA: TGTGCCAGCCGCTGGGGGGGAGATGAAGCTTTCTTT. This codes for CASRWGGDEAFF.

This chain uses TRBV28 with TRBJ2-7, with D possibly TRBD2 on 5 matching bases. The CDR3 has 15 amino acids. Germline values: CDR1 MDHEN, CDR2 SYDVKM. V was trimmed by 4 bases and J by 6 bases, leaving 19 bases between them. The CDR3 nucleotides are TGTGCCAGCAGTTCTAGGACCGACCCTAGCTCCGAGCAGTACTTC. Translated: CASSSRTDPSSEQYF.

This chain uses TRBV5-1 with TRBJ2-5, with D possibly being TRBD1 or TRBD2 (5 bases each). The germline V gene encodes CDR1 SGHRS and CDR2 YFSETQ. The CDR3 length is 17 residues. V lost 0 bases, J lost 2 bases, and 17 bases lay in between. CDR3 loop: CASSLGFGAPVQETQYF. The CDR3 bases are TGCGCCAGCAGCTTGGGGTTCGGGGCGCCGGTACAAGAGACCCAGTACTTC.

This clone was observed once. A junction boundary mismatches the germline segment, possibly from a read error. The chain combines TRBV7-7 with TRBJ2-2, with TRBD2 identical over 12 bases. This CDR3 comprises 16 residues. CDR1 is SSHAT, CDR2 FNYEAQ, per germline (reference sequence). CDR3 DNA: TGTGCTAGCAGCCCCCCCCGACTAGCGGGAGACGGGGAGCTGTTTTTT. Amino acid sequence: CASSPPRLAGDGELFF.

This clone was seen once. The V and J genes are TRBV7-9 and TRBJ2-3, with D possibly matching TRBD1 (6 bases). The CDR3 runs 16 residues. Germline V lookup: CDR1 SEHNR, CDR2 FQNEAQ (reference sequence). Trimming left V 2 bases short and J 1 base short, with 13 bases between. The CDR3 DNA reads TGTGCCAGCAGCTTAAGAGTCCGGACAGGCACAGATACGCAGTATTTT. The encoded protein is CASSLRVRTGTDTQYF.

This clone was found a few times. This chain uses TRBV7-2 with TRBJ2-7; 11 bases fit TRBD1. This CDR3 spans 17 amino acids. The V gene end was trimmed by 1 base and the J gene end by 2 bases; junction bases not matched to a gene: 7. CDR1 is SGHTA, CDR2 FQGNSA, per germline. The CDR3 sequence: CASSLGIPGQGAYEQYF. Here the CDR3 DNA reads TGTGCCAGCAGCTTAGGAATACCGGGACAGGGGGCCTACGAGCAGTACTTC.

The chain links TRBV19 to TRBJ1-5; D remains ambiguous. Trimming removed 5 bases at V and 2 bases at J, with 10 bases between. The CDR3 is made up of 14 amino acids. CDR1 and CDR2 from the germline V gene are LNHDA and SQIVND (reference sequence). CDR3 loop: CASSVQSGNQPQHF. Here the CDR3 DNA reads TGTGCCAGTAGTGTACAGAGCGGCAATCAGCCCCAGCATTTT.

The chain recombines TRBV5-1 with TRBJ2-5; 10 bases align to TRBD1. CDR1 is SGHRS and CDR2 is YFSETQ in the germline V gene. The CDR3 spans 14 residues. V shed 4 bases, J shed 13 bases, and the junction held 13 bases outside the gene matches. The CDR3 nucleotides read TGCGCCAGCAGCCCCGAGGTGACAGGGGGCCTGGGGTACTTC. Its translation: CASSPEVTGGLGYF. The whole variable domain, remainder taken from reference TRBV5-1 and TRBJ2-5, is KAGVTQTPRYLIKTRGQQVTLSCSPISGHRSVSWYQQTPGQGLQFLFEYFSETQRNKGNFPGRFSGRQFSNSRSEMNVSTLELGDSALYLCASSPEVTGGLGYFGPGTRLLVL.

The rearrangement joins TRBV19 to TRBJ2-7; 7 bases align to TRBD2. J was trimmed by 6 bases and V by 6 bases; bases with no gene match: 11. Per the germline V gene, CDR1 is LNHDA and CDR2 is SQIVND (reference sequence). CDR3 size: 14 residues. CDR3 coding DNA: TGTGCCAGTAGCCCTTGGGGGGGAACAGGCGAGCAGTACTTC. It yields the protein CASSPWGGTGEQYF.

V and J are TRBV18 and TRBJ2-2; 12 positions match TRBD2. V trimming: 4 bases; J trimming: 5 bases; junction bases outside the gene matches: 5. Germline V gene sequence: CDR1 KGHSH, CDR2 LQKENI. This CDR3 region has 16 residues. In DNA form, the CDR3 reads TGTGCCAGCTCACGGGACGGACTAGCGGGAACCGGGGAGCTGTTTTTT. Residues: CASSRDGLAGTGELFF.

V gene TRBV6-5 combines with J gene TRBJ2-7; D ambiguous. Trimming stripped 7 bases from V and 2 bases from J, with 9 bases between. CDR3 length: 12 residues. Germline CDR1 is MNHEY and CDR2 is SVGAGI. DNA for the CDR3: TGTGCCAGCATGGGTCTCACCTACGAGCAGTACTTC. It encodes CASMGLTYEQYF.

This clone was counted a single time. Different DNA sequences within this sample yield the same CDR3. The chain couples TRBV20-1 to TRBJ2-5; D gene uncertain. Germline loops: CDR1 DFQATT, CDR2 SNEGSKA (reference sequence). The CDR3 covers 10 residues. Trimming cost V 3 bases and J 5 bases, with 4 bases left between them. CDR3: CSARQETQYF. CDR3 nucleotide sequence: TGCAGTGCTAGGCAGGAGACCCAGTACTTC.

The V call is TRBV27, the J call TRBJ2-7, with 9 bases fitting TRBD2. J gave up 7 bases and V 5 bases, and 21 bases lay outside the gene matches. Germline V lookup: CDR1 MNHEY, CDR2 SMNVEV (reference sequence). The CDR3 is made up of 18 amino acids. This chain's CDR3 is CASSPFPAGGPGSWEQYF. In nucleotides, the CDR3 is TGTGCCAGCAGTCCCTTCCCAGCGGGAGGCCCAGGGAGTTGGGAGCAGTACTTC.

V and J are TRBV27 and TRBJ1-5, with a tentative D call TRBD1 (5 bases). The V end was cut by 5 bases, the J end by 1 base, with 9 bases between. The germline V gene has CDR1 MNHEY and CDR2 SMNVEV (reference sequence). The CDR3 totals 14 residues. This CDR3 is CASSTPGSNQPQHF. The DNA for the CDR3 is TGTGCCAGCAGTACTCCAGGGAGCAATCAGCCCCAGCATTTT.

V gene TRBV18 combines with J gene TRBJ1-4, with 7 bases that match TRBD1. V shed 2 bases and J 4 bases; nucleotides not matched to a gene: 4. Germline CDR1 KGHSH, CDR2 LQKENI. The CDR3 is 15 amino acids. The CDR3: CASSPSRGVNEKLFF. CDR3 bases: TGTGCCAGCTCACCATCCAGGGGGGTTAATGAAAAACTGTTTTTT.